The rows below give T cell receptor beta chains drawn from one sample of a study of early T cells in non-severe SARS-CoV-2 infection. TCRdb re-derived calls from the 5' RACE reads in MiXCR, one entry per CDR3 protein. The sample lists about 81,000 distinct CDR3 sequences; about 6% were seen once. What was sequenced was whole blood. All receptors derive from an adult who was a healthcare worker with PCR-confirmed SARS-CoV-2 infection or an uninfected control (not recorded which). Each CDR3 is given with its conserved first and last residue. Each record gives: J gene, V gene, clone size, CDR3 protein. Where a row states a size, it is once, few, many or the class of an expanded clone; other rows omit it.

TRBJ2-5	TRBV10-2	many	CASRGIKLKRQETQYF
TRBJ1-1	TRBV7-9	many	CASRKGGGMSTEAFF
TRBJ2-1	TRBV6-2/TRBV6-3	-	CASSPSGLEQFF
TRBJ1-4	TRBV7-2	many	CASSRGQGPDEKLFF
TRBJ1-1	TRBV4-1	few	CASSQDGVNTEAFF
TRBJ2-3	TRBV29-1	-	CSVAPSTDTQYF
TRBJ2-4	TRBV27	many	CASSMGKNIQYF
TRBJ2-2	TRBV7-9	many	CASSLATGELFF
TRBJ2-1	TRBV27	few	CASSLASGGYNEQFF
TRBJ2-7	TRBV20-1	many	CSATGTSSYEQYF
TRBJ1-2	TRBV4-2	many	CASSQDPASSQGANGYTF
TRBJ2-7	TRBV20-1	few	CSASYGNRGASYEQYF
TRBJ1-4	TRBV2	-	CASSEGLQTTNEKLFF
TRBJ2-7	TRBV7-2	few	CASSHLGGDYEQYF
TRBJ2-1	TRBV20-1	-	CSARPLTSGVAYNEQFF
TRBJ1-5	TRBV6-5	-	CASAVSPQGINQPQHF
TRBJ1-5	TRBV7-2	many	CASSVGGGGNQPQHF
TRBJ1-4	TRBV20-1	few	CSARDLGGPTNEKLFF
TRBJ2-7	TRBV10-3	-	CAIRPGQGSYEQYF
TRBJ2-2	TRBV9	few	CASSVAPGTVAGELFF
TRBJ2-3	TRBV11-2	-	CASSPYSGITDTQYF
TRBJ2-2	TRBV7-9	many	CASSFYPTGELFF
TRBJ2-2	TRBV7-2	-	CASSRQGYTGELFF
TRBJ2-5	TRBV11-2	-	CASSQGDVPRETQYF
TRBJ2-4	TRBV20-1	-	CSASIQLAKNIQYF
TRBJ2-7	TRBV28	few	CASSFHYEQYF
TRBJ1-6	TRBV4-2	-	CASSRTGTDDNSPLHF
TRBJ1-1	TRBV5-5	few	CASSFGDRGRNTEAFF
TRBJ2-4	TRBV5-6	-	CASSLGNIQYF
TRBJ2-1	TRBV24-1	many	CATSEPPYNEQFF
TRBJ2-2	TRBV23-1	-	CARTTSNTGELFF
TRBJ2-7	TRBV20-1	many	CSASRSSLSYEQYF
TRBJ1-6	TRBV5-4	-	CASSRYNSPLHF
TRBJ2-1	TRBV11-3	-	CASSLGPNGEQFF
TRBJ2-1	TRBV4-3	few	CASSQATGQLYNEQFF
TRBJ2-1	TRBV9	-	CASSVEVLPAAYNEQFF
TRBJ2-7	TRBV4-3	many	CASSQDLRHLVSEQYF
TRBJ1-2	TRBV7-2	few	CASNPTGQGAPLIYGYTF
TRBJ2-3	TRBV7-2	many	CASSIPGQGTPTQYF
TRBJ2-3	TRBV4-3	many	CASSQGLAGPARTDTQYF